These 25 T cell receptor beta chains were sequenced from one sample in a study of blood T cell repertoires in COVID-19 (TCRdb year 2020). The library was generated by the immunoSEQ multiplex PCR assay. In its TCRdb copy, this immuneACCESS table keeps in-frame sequences only and misses some clones. Where compared with another copy, unresolved V genes explain less than half of these, and the others have no known cause. The table for this sample lists roughly 200,000 clones; around 84% of them were counted only once. Of the sample, less than 15% is held by the ten largest clones. Input material: peripheral blood. Receptor source: a human donor in a cohort sampled during active COVID-19.

The chain joins TRBV11-2 to TRBJ2-7, with D tentatively TRBD1 (7 bases). This CDR3 is 15 amino acids long. Looked up from germline, CDR1 is SGHAT and CDR2 is FQNNGV. The ends were cut back, 8 bases at V and 6 bases at J, with 23 bases in the middle. The CDR3 region has the DNA TGTGCCAGCGGAGAATTAGGCAGGGGGGTCCTCGAGCAGTACTTC. Protein product: CASGELGRGVLEQYF.

The chain links TRBV20-1 to TRBJ1-2, with D perhaps matching TRBD1 (5 bases). The CDR3 length is 10 residues. Germline assignment: CDR1 DFQATT and CDR2 SNEGSKA (reference sequence). Trimming left V 5 bases short and J 6 bases short, with 7 bases between. CDR3 DNA: TGCAGTGCTGGGGGGGATGGCTACACCTTC. It specifies CSAGGDGYTF.

The chain uses TRBV5-6 and TRBJ2-3, with TRBD1 as a possible D gene (6 bases). This CDR3 region has 16 residues. V lost 0 bases and J 2 bases, leaving 13 bases between the germline ends. Per germline, CDR1 SGHDT and CDR2 YYEEEE. CDR3 DNA sequence: TGTGCCAGCAGCTTGGAGGTGGGGGCGGCCACAGATACGCAGTATTTT. Protein sequence: CASSLEVGAATDTQYF.

V usage is TRBV28 and J usage is TRBJ2-7; 9 bases fit TRBD1. The CDR3 has 15 amino acids. The germline CDR1 and CDR2 sequences are MDHEN and SYDVKM. The ends lost 8 bases at V and 4 bases at J; junction bases unmatched: 12. The CDR3 region has the DNA TGTGCCAGCGGGGGCACAGGGGGCTTGGCGTACGAGCAGTACTTC. It encodes CASGGTGGLAYEQYF.

This chain links TRBV24-1 with TRBJ2-5, with D possibly TRBD2 on 6 matching bases. Looked up from germline, CDR1 is KGHDR and CDR2 is SFDVKD. The V and J ends lost 4 bases and 5 bases respectively, with 19 bases between them. The CDR3 runs 16 residues. CDR3 in amino acids: CATSDPQAGLKETQYF. In DNA form, the CDR3 reads TGTGCCACCAGTGACCCCCAGGCGGGGCTCAAGGAGACCCAGTACTTC.

The chain carries TRBV5-4 and TRBJ2-1; TRBD2 matches 12 bases. Per germline, CDR1 SGHNT and CDR2 YYREEE (reference sequence). The CDR3 length is 17 residues. With 0 bases clipped from V and 3 bases from J, the junction kept 4 bases outside the gene matches. The CDR3 DNA follows: TGTGCCAGCAGCTTGGGCGGACTAGCGGGGCTCTACAATGAGCAGTTCTTC. Translated: CASSLGGLAGLYNEQFF.

CDR3 residues: CASSLQGYGYTF. The CDR3 DNA reads TGTGCCAGCAGTTTACAGGGCTATGGCTACACCTTC. The V call is TRBV12-3 or TRBV12-4, the J call TRBJ1-2; tentative D call: TRBD1 (5 bases). The CDR3 sequence is 12 residues long. V lost 2 bases and J 4 bases, leaving 5 bases between the germline ends.

The chain has TRBV7-9 and TRBJ2-3; D perhaps matches TRBD2 (5 bases). The CDR3 has 16 residues. V lost 3 bases and J lost 2, with 15 bases in between. Germline V lookup: CDR1 SEHNR, CDR2 FQNEAQ (reference sequence). The DNA for the CDR3 is TGTGCCAGCAGCTTTTTCCGGACTGCTGCCACAGATACGCAGTATTTT. It specifies CASSFFRTAATDTQYF.

The CDR3 DNA sequence: TGTGCCAGCAGCAAAGCCGTTTGGGGGGATTCAGGGGCCAACGTCCTGACTTTC. It codes for CASSKAVWGDSGANVLTF. The rearrangement joins TRBV21-1 to TRBJ2-6; TRBD2, the table's D call, was not compared with the DNA. TRBV21-1 is a pseudogene locus. This CDR3 region has 18 residues.

The CDR3 coding sequence is TGTGCCAGCATCATCCTCGCCGGGACAGGGTTTGAAGCTTTCTTT. It codes for CASIILAGTGFEAFF. The V gene is TRBV28, the J gene TRBJ1-1; 9 bases agree with TRBD1. In germline, CDR1 is MDHEN, CDR2 SYDVKM. V gave up 7 bases and J gave up 7 bases; unmatched junction bases: 13. This CDR3 spans 15 amino acids. Based on the CDR3 plus reference TRBV28 and TRBJ1-1, the full variable domain is DVKVTQSSRYLVKRTGEKVFLECVQDMDHENMFWYRQDPGLGLRLIYFSYDVKMKEKGDIPEGYSVSREKKERFSLILESASTNQTSMYLCASIILAGTGFEAFFGQGTRLTVV.

The chain employs TRBV19 and TRBJ1-5, with a weak D call TRBD1 (6 bases). Germline lookup yields CDR1 LNHDA and CDR2 SQIVND (reference sequence). Trimming removed 6 bases at V and 9 bases at J, with 18 bases between. The CDR3 has 14 residues. Here the CDR3 reads CASSPGTHHPPQHF. Written as DNA, the CDR3 is TGTGCCAGTAGCCCCGGGACACACCATCCGCCCCAGCATTTT.

The chain employs TRBV9 and TRBJ1-6, with 11 bases that match TRBD1. With 5 bases clipped from V and 6 bases from J, the junction kept 4 bases outside the gene matches. This CDR3 spans 15 amino acids. Germline V lookup: CDR1 SGDLS, CDR2 YYNGEE. CDR3 protein: CASRRDRGSNSPLHF. As DNA, the CDR3 is TGTGCCAGCAGGCGGGACAGGGGGTCTAATTCACCCCTCCACTTT.

Regarding this clone: The junction shows a germline mismatch at one end, possibly a read error. The rearrangement links TRBV28 to TRBJ2-3, with 7 positions matching TRBD2. In germline, CDR1 is MDHEN, CDR2 SYDVKM. This CDR3 contains 16 residues. The CDR3 here is CASSSIFSASGPTEYF. The CDR3 DNA reads TGTGCCAGCAGTTCGATCTTCTCGGCTAGCGGCCCTACGGAGTATTTT.

The V gene is TRBV7-2, the J gene TRBJ2-7; maybe TRBD1 (6 bases). Germline CDR1 reads SGHTA; CDR2 reads FQGNSA. Between the trimmed V and J ends, which lost 5 bases and 4 bases, there was a span of 15 bases. This CDR3 spans 14 amino acids. CDR3 in amino acids: CASSLVEGQYEQYF. In DNA form, the CDR3 reads TGTGCCAGCAGCCTCGTTGAGGGACAATACGAGCAGTACTTC. Filled out from reference TRBV7-2 and TRBJ2-7, the complete variable domain reads GAGVSQSPSNKVTEKGKDVELRCDPISGHTALYWYRQSLGQGLEFLIYFQGNSAPDKSGLPSDRFSAERTGGSVSTLTIQRTQQEDSAVYLCASSLVEGQYEQYFGPGTRLTVT.

The gene calls are TRBV6-1 and TRBJ1-4; D is perhaps TRBD1 (5 bases). Germline V CDR1 and CDR2: MNHNS, SASEGT. The CDR3 length is 17 residues. Trimming shortened V by 0 bases and J by 5 bases, and 16 bases separated the two germline ends. Written as DNA, the CDR3 is TGTGCCAGCAGTGAAGCACCGGGCCCCAGGGAAAATGAAAAACTGTTTTTT. It is translated as CASSEAPGPRENEKLFF.

The chain carries TRBV27 and TRBJ2-6; 10 nucleotides match TRBD1. Per the germline V gene, CDR1 is MNHEY and CDR2 is SMNVEV (reference sequence). The ends lost 8 bases at V and 1 base at J; junction bases unmatched: 11. CDR3 length: 18 residues. CDR3 loop: CASGPLGQGISGANVLTF. For the CDR3, the DNA is TGTGCCAGCGGCCCTCTGGGACAGGGGATTTCTGGGGCCAACGTCCTGACTTTC. The entire variable domain, with the rest obtained from reference TRBV27 and TRBJ2-6, is as follows: EAQVTQNPRYLITVTGKKLTVTCSQNMNHEYMSWYRQDPGLGLRQIYYSMNVEVTDKGDVPEGYKVSRKEKRNFPLILESPSPNQTSLYFCASGPLGQGISGANVLTFGAGSRLTVL.

The chain couples TRBV5-1 to TRBJ2-3; 16 bases line up with TRBD2. The junction had 11 bases not matched to a gene; V was cut back by 4 bases and J by 0 bases. The CDR3 extends over 20 amino acids. Germline V gives CDR1 SGHRS, CDR2 YFSETQ. As DNA, the CDR3 is TGCGCCAGCAGCCCCGGACAGGGACTAGCGGGAGGGGTTAGCACAGATACGCAGTATTTT. It encodes CASSPGQGLAGGVSTDTQYF.

The chain recombines TRBV7-2 with TRBJ2-7; 12 bases match TRBD2. The CDR3 runs to 17 residues. Germline-derived CDR1 and CDR2 are SGHTA and FQGNSA. The V segment lost 4 bases and the J segment 7 bases; nucleotides outside the gene matches: 14. In DNA, the CDR3 is TGTGCCAGCAGCTGGACTAGCGGGACCTCACTTCTACGGGAGCAGTACTTC. It codes for CASSWTSGTSLLREQYF. Drawing the rest from reference TRBV7-2 and TRBJ2-7, the complete variable domain is GAGVSQSPSNKVTEKGKDVELRCDPISGHTALYWYRQSLGQGLEFLIYFQGNSAPDKSGLPSDRFSAERTGGSVSTLTIQRTQQEDSAVYLCASSWTSGTSLLREQYFGPGTRLTVT.

This clone has a handful of counts. The chain employs TRBV6-1 and TRBJ1-6, with 8 bases matching TRBD1. The CDR3 contains 16 residues. V was pared by 7 bases and J by 10 bases, with 15 bases of the junction left unmatched. The germline V gene encodes CDR1 MNHNS and CDR2 SASEGT. CDR3 protein: CASTDIQGVFRSPLHF. CDR3 in DNA: TGTGCCAGCACTGACATACAGGGGGTATTCCGCTCACCCCTCCACTTT.

The CDR3 DNA reads TGTGCCAGCACCTCGGTGGCCGGGGGGGGTAGCTACAATGAGCAGTTCTTC. Protein: CASTSVAGGGSYNEQFF. The genes are TRBV28 and TRBJ2-1; 8 positions agree with TRBD2. Per germline, CDR1 MDHEN and CDR2 SYDVKM. CDR3 size: 17 residues. With V trimmed by 7 bases and J by 3 bases, 14 bases remained unmatched.

V and J are TRBV25-1 and TRBJ1-6, with a weak D call TRBD1 (5 bases). With 11 bases removed from V and 0 bases from J, the gap between germline ends came to 11 bases. Per the germline V gene, CDR1 is MGHDK and CDR2 is SYGVNS. The CDR3 has 14 amino acids. The CDR3 DNA sequence: TGTGCCGCCAGGGATATCTCCTATAATTCACCCCTCCACTTT. Translation: CAARDISYNSPLHF.

The chain uses TRBV15 and TRBJ2-1; D might be TRBD2 (5 bases). This CDR3 has 14 amino acids. Trimming removed 1 base from V and 9 bases from J, with 13 bases in between. Germline assignment: CDR1 LNHNV and CDR2 YYDKDF (reference sequence). Written as DNA, the CDR3 is TGTGCCACCAGCAGAGCACTAGTTACCGGTGAGCAGTTCTTC. As protein: CATSRALVTGEQFF. The variable domain in full, with the rest retrieved from reference TRBV15 and TRBJ2-1, is DAMVIQNPRYQVTQFGKPVTLSCSQTLNHNVMYWYQQKSSQAPKLLFHYYDKDFNNEADTPDNFQSRRPNTSFCFLDIRSPGLGDTAMYLCATSRALVTGEQFFGPGTRLTVL.

The rearrangement uses TRBV18 and TRBJ2-3, with D tentatively TRBD2 (5 bases). V lost 3 bases, J lost 5 bases, and 12 bases lay in between. The V gene's germline CDR1 is KGHSH and CDR2 LQKENI. The CDR3 loop spans 14 amino acids. This CDR3 reads CASSPSDGGDTQYF. As DNA, the CDR3 is TGTGCCAGCTCACCTAGCGACGGAGGAGATACGCAGTATTTT.

The chain combines TRBV5-5 with TRBJ2-6; D not resolved. CDR1 SGHKS and CDR2 YYEKEE come from the germline V gene (reference sequence). The V end was cut by 4 bases, the J end by 4 bases, with 21 bases between. The CDR3 covers 18 residues. The CDR3 nucleotides read TGTGCCAGCAGCCCTCTTGGCGGCATGGTGACGGGGGCCAACGTCCTGACTTTC. It yields the protein CASSPLGGMVTGANVLTF.

V gene TRBV7-8 combines with J gene TRBJ2-5, with a tentative D call TRBD2 (6 bases). The CDR3 spans 15 residues. Germline V gives CDR1 SGHVS, CDR2 FQNEAQ. The V and J ends lost 1 base and 5 bases respectively, with 14 bases between them. The CDR3 loop is CASSLVTGSLETQYF. In DNA, the CDR3 is TGTGCCAGCAGCTTAGTCACCGGGAGCTTGGAGACCCAGTACTTC.